The rows below give T cell receptor beta chains drawn from one sample of a study of blood T cell repertoires in COVID-19. This table comes from immunoSEQ multiplex PCR, and its TCRdb copy is limited to in-frame clones, with some not included. The sample lists under 150,000 clones, about 90% occurring once. The specimen was peripheral blood. These TCRs come from a middle-aged man with active COVID-19. Both conserved end residues are part of each CDR3. The D gene is left open where the match is weak. Where a row states a size, it is once, few, many or the class of an expanded clone; other rows omit it.

CASSEVGVVGGNEQFF,TGTGCCAGCAGTGAAGTGGGGGTGGTGGGAGGGAATGAGCAGTTCTTC,TRBJ2-1,TRBV2,TRBD2,-
CASSIKDRGHEQFF,TGTGCCAGTAGTATTAAAGACAGGGGGCATGAGCAGTTCTTC,TRBJ2-1,TRBV19,TRBD1,-
CASSFFPNYGYTF,TGTGCCAGCAGTTTTTTTCCAAACTATGGCTACACCTTC,TRBJ1-2,TRBV27,-,-
CASSSRTSGGTDTQYF,TGTGCCAGCAGCTCGAGGACTAGCGGGGGGACAGATACGCAGTATTTT,TRBJ2-3,TRBV7-9,TRBD2,-
CASSPGQYNSPLHF,TGTGCCAGCAGCCCGGGACAGTATAATTCACCCCTCCACTTT,TRBJ1-6,TRBV3-1/TRBV3-2,TRBD1,-
CASSEGRVGNSPLHF,TGTGCCAGCAGTGAAGGCAGGGTGGGTAATTCACCCCTCCACTTT,TRBJ1-6,TRBV2,-,few
CASSPRGDFYGYTF,TGTGCCAGCAGCCCGCGAGGGGACTTCTATGGCTACACCTTC,TRBJ1-2,TRBV7-2,-,-
CASSLQSQETQYF,TGTGCCAGCAGCTTACAGAGCCAAGAGACCCAGTACTTC,TRBJ2-5,TRBV5-4,-,-
CAIRTSGGEETQYF,TGTGCCATCCGTACTAGCGGGGGGGAAGAGACCCAGTACTTC,TRBJ2-5,TRBV10-3,TRBD2,-
CASSQDRQGTDAQYF,TGCGCCAGCAGCCAAGACAGACAGGGGACAGATGCGCAGTATTTT,TRBJ2-3,TRBV4-1,TRBD1,-
CASTMPANYGYTF,TGTGCCAGTACGATGCCAGCTAACTATGGCTACACCTTC,TRBJ1-2,TRBV19,-,-
CASSLDSVIGANVLTF,TGTGCCAGCAGCCTCGACAGCGTCATAGGGGCCAACGTCCTGACTTTC,TRBJ2-6,TRBV3-1/TRBV3-2,-,-
CASGRSHSNQPQHF,TGCGCCAGCGGGAGGTCACACAGCAATCAGCCCCAGCATTTT,TRBJ1-5,TRBV10-1,-,-
CASSPGGGSTDTQYF,TGCGCCAGCAGCCCAGGCGGGGGGAGCACAGATACGCAGTATTTT,TRBJ2-3,TRBV5-1,TRBD2,-
CASSIQGLAEGNEQFF,TGTGCCAGTAGTATACAGGGACTAGCGGAGGGCAATGAGCAGTTCTTC,TRBJ2-1,TRBV19,TRBD2,-
CASSLQGPDYEQYF,TGCGCCAGCAGCTTACAGGGTCCTGACTACGAGCAGTACTTC,TRBJ2-7,TRBV5-1,-,-
CASSMYAGLLEPQHF,TGCGCCAGCAGCATGTACGCGGGACTTCTTGAGCCCCAGCATTTT,TRBJ1-5,TRBV4-3,-,-
CASSAQAMNTEAFF,TGTGCCAGCAGTGCGCAGGCCATGAACACTGAAGCTTTCTTT,TRBJ1-1,TRBV27,-,-
CASSKRPGGGSLKTQYF,TGTGCCAGCAGCAAGAGACCGGGAGGGGGATCACTGAAGACCCAGTACTTC,TRBJ2-5,TRBV7-2,TRBD2,-
CASSLVRQSPLGGGYTF,TGCGCCAGCAGCTTGGTTCGACAGAGCCCCCTCGGGGGAGGCTACACCTTC,TRBJ1-2,TRBV5-1,-,-
CASSLGGLAGAHEQYF,TGTGCCAGCAGCTTGGGAGGACTAGCGGGGGCCCACGAGCAGTACTTC,TRBJ2-7,TRBV5-4,TRBD2,-
CATSDGTSGQGLETQYF,TGTGCCACCAGTGATGGGACTAGCGGTCAGGGCCTAGAGACCCAGTACTTC,TRBJ2-5,TRBV24-1,TRBD2,-
CASTPRTSGGNEQFF,TGTGCCAGCACCCCACGAACTAGCGGGGGTAATGAGCAGTTCTTC,TRBJ2-1,TRBV7-8,TRBD2,-
CASRLTLGAGTEAFF,TGTGCCAGCAGACTTACCTTGGGGGCTGGCACTGAAGCTTTCTTT,TRBJ1-1,TRBV27,-,-
CASSDSGGTYEQYF,TGTGCCAGCAGTGATAGCGGGGGGACCTACGAGCAGTACTTC,TRBJ2-7,TRBV6-1,TRBD2,few
CATSTFSGGGTDTQYF,TGTGCCACCAGCACCTTTAGCGGGGGGGGCACAGATACGCAGTATTTT,TRBJ2-3,TRBV15,TRBD2,-
CASSLGRGSQETQYF,TGTGCCAGCAGCTTAGGCCGAGGCAGTCAAGAGACCCAGTACTTC,TRBJ2-5,TRBV7-9,-,-
CASIRGSTDTQYF,TGTGCCAGCATTCGGGGGTCCACAGATACGCAGTATTTT,TRBJ2-3,TRBV5-6,-,-
CASSLARESGYTF,TGCGCCAGCAGCTTGGCCAGGGAAAGCGGCTACACCTTC,TRBJ1-2,TRBV5-1,-,-
CARSNLVREGLYEQYF,TGTGCCAGAAGCAACCTAGTAAGGGAGGGGTTGTACGAGCAGTACTTC,TRBJ2-7,TRBV5-3,TRBD2,-
CASSLVPGQGPGPQHF,TGTGCCAGCTCACTAGTCCCGGGACAGGGGCCGGGGCCCCAGCATTTT,TRBJ1-5,TRBV18,TRBD1,few
CASSDGGAAQPQHF,TGTGCCAGCAGTGATGGGGGGGCTGCTCAGCCCCAGCATTTT,TRBJ1-5,TRBV6-1,-,-
CASRGVVVSPLHF,TGTGCCAGCCGGGGGGTTGTGGTGTCACCCCTCCACTTT,TRBJ1-6,TRBV6-5,-,-
CASSPVSSAANEQFF,TGTGCCAGCAGTCCCGTGTCTAGTGCCGCCAATGAGCAGTTCTTC,TRBJ2-1,TRBV6-6,-,-
CATEAGGPDTQYF,TGTGCCACCGAGGCGGGGGGGCCAGATACGCAGTATTTT,TRBJ2-3,TRBV19,TRBD2,-
CASSFNRGPYEQYF,TGCGCCAGCAGCTTCAACAGGGGGCCCTACGAGCAGTACTTC,TRBJ2-7,TRBV5-1,TRBD1,few
CASDGQRTEAFF,TGTGCCAGCGATGGACAGCGCACTGAAGCTTTCTTT,TRBJ1-1,TRBV2,-,-
CASSPARDNGEQFF,TGTGCCAGCAGCCCAGCCCGAGACAACGGTGAGCAGTTCTTC,TRBJ2-1,TRBV7-2,-,-
CASSQDLLHGYEQYF,TGTGCCAGCAGCCAAGATCTACTCCACGGCTACGAGCAGTACTTC,TRBJ2-7,TRBV4-2,-,-
CASSLREGSGSEQFF,TGTGCCAGCAGCTTAAGAGAAGGTAGCGGTTCTGAGCAGTTCTTC,TRBJ2-1,TRBV7-9,-,-
CAAGGGAVYNEQFF,TGTGCCGCCGGCGGGGGGGCCGTCTACAATGAGCAGTTCTTC,TRBJ2-1,TRBV18,TRBD2,-
CASTPSSRGTGELFF,TGTGCCAGCACCCCGTCGAGTCGAGGCACCGGGGAGCTGTTTTTT,TRBJ2-2,TRBV6-5,-,-
CASRRGGADTQYF,TGTGCCAGCAGGCGCGGGGGTGCAGATACGCAGTATTTT,TRBJ2-3,TRBV12-3/TRBV12-4,TRBD2,-
CSASTGGTYEQYF,TGCAGTGCTAGTACAGGGGGTACCTACGAGCAGTACTTC,TRBJ2-7,TRBV20-1,TRBD1,-
CATSRIQGRETQYF,TGTGCCACCAGCAGAATACAGGGGAGGGAGACCCAGTACTTC,TRBJ2-5,TRBV15,-,-
CASSLGQGAVEAFF,TGTGCCAGCAGCTTGGGACAGGGGGCAGTTGAAGCTTTCTTT,TRBJ1-1,TRBV7-9,TRBD1,-
CASRPTGPYEQYF,TGTGCCAGCCGACCGACAGGCCCCTACGAGCAGTACTTC,TRBJ2-7,TRBV12-3/TRBV12-4,-,-
CASSPGTGWDEQFF,TGTGCCAGCAGCCCCGGGACAGGGTGGGATGAGCAGTTCTTC,TRBJ2-1,TRBV7-3,TRBD1,-
CASSQYGDSTDTQYF,TGTGCCAGCAGCCAATACGGGGATAGCACAGATACGCAGTATTTT,TRBJ2-3,TRBV4-2,-,-